This is a list of T cell receptor beta chains from one sample in a study of blood T cell repertoires in COVID-19. The protocol was immunoSEQ multiplex PCR, while the TCRdb copy is restricted to in-frame clones and leaves out a portion. This sample has under 250,000 clones; approximately 80% occur once, and the top ten carry about 1.3%. Sequenced: PBMCs or T cells enriched from blood (not recorded which). All receptors derive from a woman in her thirties or forties with acute COVID-19. The CDR3 runs from the conserved cysteine through the conserved F or W. The order of the fields is V gene, J gene, clone size, D gene, CDR3 DNA, CDR3 protein. D genes are given only for firm matches. Where a row states a size, it is once, few, many or the class of an expanded clone; other rows omit it.

>TRBV5-5|TRBJ2-6|once|NA
TGTGCCAGCAGCTCTCAAGGACAGAGTTCTGGGGCCAACGTCCTGACTTTC
CASSSQGQSSGANVLTF
>TRBV6-4|TRBJ1-1|NA|NA
TGTGCCAGCAGTGAGCAGGAGAACACTGAAGCTTTCTTT
CASSEQENTEAFF
>TRBV19|TRBJ1-5|NA|NA
TGTGCCAGTAGCATACAGGGATTCAATCAGCCCCAGCATTTT
CASSIQGFNQPQHF
>TRBV5-1|TRBJ2-3|NA|TRBD1
TGCGCCAGCAGCTTGGCTCAGGGGGCTGATACGCAGTATTTT
CASSLAQGADTQYF
>TRBV30|TRBJ2-3|NA|TRBD1
TGTGCCTGGAGTGGACAGGGTTGGACAGATACGCAGTATTTT
CAWSGQGWTDTQYF
>TRBV19|TRBJ1-3|NA|TRBD1
TGTGCCAGTAGTACAACGTCGGGACAGAGCTCTGGAAACACCATATATTTT
CASSTTSGQSSGNTIYF
>TRBV5-6|TRBJ2-2|NA|TRBD1
TGTGCCAGCCCCTCCCCCTTCGACAGGGGGAACACCGGGGAGCTGTTTTTT
CASPSPFDRGNTGELFF
>TRBV2|TRBJ2-2|NA|TRBD1
TGTGCCAGCAGCGGACAGGGGGGGATCGGGGAGCTGTTTTTT
CASSGQGGIGELFF
>TRBV6-1|TRBJ1-2|NA|NA
TGTGCCAGCAGTGAAGAGGAGGGCAGCTGGTACGGCTACACCTTC
CASSEEEGSWYGYTF
>TRBV30|TRBJ2-1|few|TRBD2
TGTGCCTGGAGTGAGCGGGGGAGGGGCAATGAGCAGTTCTTC
CAWSERGRGNEQFF
>TRBV10-3|TRBJ1-1|NA|NA
TGTGCCATCAGTAACGCTCAGGGGTTTGTGAACACTGAAGCTTTCTTT
CAISNAQGFVNTEAFF
>TRBV4-1|TRBJ2-1|NA|TRBD1
TGCGCCAGCAGCCAAGAAGAGGGGACAGGGTTCGATGAGCAGTTCTTC
CASSQEEGTGFDEQFF
>TRBV5-4|TRBJ2-4|NA|TRBD2
TGTGCCAGCAGCTTGGCGCTAGGGGCGGGGGACATTCAGTACTTC
CASSLALGAGDIQYF
>TRBV11-3|TRBJ2-4|NA|NA
TGTGCCAGCAGCTTTGAGGGAAACATTCAGTACTTC
CASSFEGNIQYF
>TRBV7-8|TRBJ2-1|few|TRBD2
TGTGCCAGCAGCTCCCGGACTAGCGGGAGTAAGAACAATGAGCAGTTCTTC
CASSSRTSGSKNNEQFF
>TRBV9|TRBJ2-2|NA|TRBD2
TGTGCCAGCAGCCCACGGGGGGGCGGGGAGCTGTTTTTT
CASSPRGGGELFF
>TRBV6-4|TRBJ2-1|NA|TRBD2
TGTGCCAGCAGTGACCACGGGAGGAATGGTGAGCAGTTCTTC
CASSDHGRNGEQFF
>TRBV11-1|TRBJ2-3|few|NA
TGTGCCAGCAGCTTGACTGCTAGCACAGATACGCAGTATTTT
CASSLTASTDTQYF
>TRBV6-6|TRBJ2-2|NA|TRBD2
TGTGCCAGCAGCCCTACGCCCGGGGGAGGGACCGGGGAGCTGTTTTTT
CASSPTPGGGTGELFF
>TRBV9|TRBJ1-1|NA|NA
TGTGCCAGCAGCCCCTTGGGGAGTCACACTGAAGCTTTCTTT
CASSPLGSHTEAFF
>TRBV28|TRBJ1-2|few|NA
TGTGCCAGCACCATGGCAGCTAACTATGGCTACACCTTC
CASTMAANYGYTF
>TRBV28|TRBJ2-1|few|TRBD2
TGTGCCAGCAGTTCGGTTAGCGGGAGTGGATTGGGAGTAGGCTACAATGAGCAGTTCTTC
CASSSVSGSGLGVGYNEQFF
>TRBV7-2|TRBJ2-1|NA|TRBD2
TGTGCCAGCAGCTTAGTTAGCGGGGGGTACAATGAGCAGTTCTTC
CASSLVSGGYNEQFF
>TRBV19|TRBJ1-6|few|NA
TGTGCCAGTAGTATCGGACAGATCGGGAATTCACCCCTCCACTTT
CASSIGQIGNSPLHF
>TRBV5-1|TRBJ1-2|NA|TRBD1
TGCGCCAGCAAAACCGGGACAGGCAACGGCTACACCTTC
CASKTGTGNGYTF
>TRBV30|TRBJ1-5|NA|NA
TGTGCCTGGAGTGTAAAGGGCTGGGGAGGGCAGCCCCAGCATTTT
CAWSVKGWGGQPQHF
>TRBV19|TRBJ1-6|NA|TRBD1
TGTGCCAGTGCCCGCGACAGGGGAAGCTCCTATAATTCACCCCTCCACTTT
CASARDRGSSYNSPLHF
>TRBV19|TRBJ1-2|NA|TRBD1
TGTGCCAGTAGTATCGGGACAGTCTATGGCTACACCTTC
CASSIGTVYGYTF
>TRBV20-1|TRBJ2-2|few|TRBD1
TGCAGTGCTAGTTTTTTTGGACAGGGTCTCACCGGGGAGCTGTTTTTT
CSASFFGQGLTGELFF
>TRBV13|TRBJ2-5|NA|NA
TGTGCCAGCAGCTTACCTGTTGGGGGGCAAGAGACCCAGTACTTC
CASSLPVGGQETQYF
>TRBV3-1/TRBV3-2|TRBJ2-3|NA|TRBD2
TGTGCCAGCAGCCACATGGGACTAGCGAGCGGGGATACGCAGTATTTT
CASSHMGLASGDTQYF
>TRBV15|TRBJ2-7|NA|NA
TGTGCCACCAGCAGGGAGGGTCTCTACGAGCAGTACTTC
CATSREGLYEQYF
>TRBV12-3/TRBV12-4|TRBJ2-5|NA|TRBD1
TGTGCCAGCAGCCCTCGACAGGGGGAGACCCAGTACTTC
CASSPRQGETQYF
>TRBV3-1/TRBV3-2|TRBJ1-1|few|TRBD1
TGTGCCAGCAGCCAAGGCGGGACAGGGGGAGATGAAGCTTTCTTT
CASSQGGTGGDEAFF
>TRBV7-8|TRBJ1-3|few|NA
TGTGCCAGCAGCCCACATTTATCAAACTCTGGAAACACCATATATTTT
CASSPHLSNSGNTIYF
>TRBV18|TRBJ1-2|NA|TRBD1
TGTGCCAGCTCACCATATGACAGGGGAGGGTATGGCTACACCTTC
CASSPYDRGGYGYTF
>TRBV4-3|TRBJ1-6|NA|NA
TGCGCCAGCAGCCACCCAGGATATAATTCACCCCTCCACTTT
CASSHPGYNSPLHF
>TRBV27|TRBJ2-7|many|NA
TGTGCCAGCAGTGCCGGGTGGGAGCAGTACTTC
CASSAGWEQYF
>TRBV7-2|TRBJ2-2|once|NA
TGTGCCAGCAGCTTAGGTGCGGACGGGGAGCTGTTTTTT
CASSLGADGELFF
>TRBV7-2|TRBJ1-2|NA|NA
TGTGCCAGCAGCCCCAAGCCTTGGGAGGTCTATGGCTACACCTTC
CASSPKPWEVYGYTF
>TRBV21-1|TRBJ2-3|NA|NA
TGTGCCAGCAGCAAACGGACTAGCGGGGGTACGCAGTATTTT
CASSKRTSGGTQYF
>TRBV18|TRBJ1-2|NA|NA
TGTGCCAGCTCACCACTCGGGATACTTGGCTACACCTTC
CASSPLGILGYTF
>TRBV28|TRBJ1-2|NA|TRBD1
TGTGCCAGCAGCGTTATGACAGGGGGCAACTATGGCTACACCTTC
CASSVMTGGNYGYTF